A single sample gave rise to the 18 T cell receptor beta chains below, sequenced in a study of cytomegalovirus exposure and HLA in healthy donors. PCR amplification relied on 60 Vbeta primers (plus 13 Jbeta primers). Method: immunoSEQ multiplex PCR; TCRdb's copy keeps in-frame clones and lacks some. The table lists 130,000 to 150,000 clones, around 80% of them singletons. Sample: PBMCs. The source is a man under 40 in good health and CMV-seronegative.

CDR3 protein: CASSQRTGVTDTQYF. CDR3 coding DNA: TGTGCCAGCAGCCAACGGACGGGGGTCACAGATACGCAGTATTTT. This rearrangement joins TRBV7-6 to TRBJ2-3; TRBD2 might be the D (6 bases). This CDR3 spans 15 amino acids. Between the trimmed V and J ends, which lost 5 bases and 2 bases, there was a span of 14 bases. Per the germline V gene, CDR1 is SGHVS and CDR2 is FNYEAQ.

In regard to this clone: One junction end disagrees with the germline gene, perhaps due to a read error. CDR3 bases: TGTGCCAGCAGCGTAGATATCAGGGAAGCAGCCAGCGAGCAGTGCTTC. Translating gives CASSVDIREAASEQCF. This chain uses TRBV9 with TRBJ2-7; possibly TRBD1 for D (5 bases). CDR3 length equals 16 residues. Per the germline V gene, CDR1 is SGDLS and CDR2 is YYNGEE.

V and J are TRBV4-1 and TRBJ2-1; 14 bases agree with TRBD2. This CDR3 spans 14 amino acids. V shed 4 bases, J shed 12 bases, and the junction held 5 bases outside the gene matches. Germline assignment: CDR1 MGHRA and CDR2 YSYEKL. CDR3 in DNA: TGCGCCAGCAGCCCCGGGACTAGCGGGAGTGGGCAGTTCTTC. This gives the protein CASSPGTSGSGQFF.

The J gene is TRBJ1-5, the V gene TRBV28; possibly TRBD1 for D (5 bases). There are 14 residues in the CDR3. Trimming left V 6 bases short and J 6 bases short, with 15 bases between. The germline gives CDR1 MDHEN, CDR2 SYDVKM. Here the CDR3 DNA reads TGTGCCAGCAGCCGGGGGGGTAATGGTCAGCCCCAGCATTTT. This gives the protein CASSRGGNGQPQHF.

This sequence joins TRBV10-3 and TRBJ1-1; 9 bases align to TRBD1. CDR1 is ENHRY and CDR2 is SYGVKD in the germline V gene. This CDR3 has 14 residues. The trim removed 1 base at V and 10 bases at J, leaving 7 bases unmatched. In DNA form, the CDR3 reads TGTGCCATCAGTGAGTTGACAGGGGGGAAAGGAGCTTTCTTT. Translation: CAISELTGGKGAFF.

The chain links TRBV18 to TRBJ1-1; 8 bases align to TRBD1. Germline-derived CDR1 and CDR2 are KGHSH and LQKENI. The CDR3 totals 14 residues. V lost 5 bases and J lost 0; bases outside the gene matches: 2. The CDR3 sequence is CASSGQGLNTEAFF. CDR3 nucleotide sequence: TGTGCCAGCTCAGGACAGGGCCTGAACACTGAAGCTTTCTTT.

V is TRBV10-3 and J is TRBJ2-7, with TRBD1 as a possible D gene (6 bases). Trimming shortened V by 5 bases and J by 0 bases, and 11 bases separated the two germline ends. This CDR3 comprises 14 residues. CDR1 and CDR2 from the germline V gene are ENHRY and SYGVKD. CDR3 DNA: TGTGCCATCAGTAGGCAGGGGAACTCCTACGAGCAGTACTTC. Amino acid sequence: CAISRQGNSYEQYF.

In nucleotides, the CDR3 is TGTGCCAGTAGTGCCAACAGGGGTGGATATAGCAATCAGCCCCAGCATTTT. It is translated as CASSANRGGYSNQPQHF. This chain links TRBV19 with TRBJ1-5, with 7 bases that match TRBD1. In germline, CDR1 is LNHDA, CDR2 SQIVND (reference sequence). Germline trimming cut 5 bases from V and 0 bases from J; bases unmatched to any gene: 10. The CDR3 is 17 amino acids.

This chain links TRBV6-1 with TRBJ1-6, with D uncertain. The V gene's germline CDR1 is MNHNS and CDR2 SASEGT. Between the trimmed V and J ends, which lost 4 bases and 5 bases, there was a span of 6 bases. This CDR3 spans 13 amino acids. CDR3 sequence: CASSGHDNSPLHF. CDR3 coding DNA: TGTGCCAGCAGTGGACACGATAATTCACCCCTCCACTTT.

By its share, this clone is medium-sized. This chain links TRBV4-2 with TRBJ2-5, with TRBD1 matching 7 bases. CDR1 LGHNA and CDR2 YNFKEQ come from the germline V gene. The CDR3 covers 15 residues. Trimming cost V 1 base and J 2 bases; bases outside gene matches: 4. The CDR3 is CASSQGQGEQETQYF. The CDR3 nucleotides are TGTGCCAGCAGCCAAGGACAGGGCGAACAAGAGACCCAGTACTTC.

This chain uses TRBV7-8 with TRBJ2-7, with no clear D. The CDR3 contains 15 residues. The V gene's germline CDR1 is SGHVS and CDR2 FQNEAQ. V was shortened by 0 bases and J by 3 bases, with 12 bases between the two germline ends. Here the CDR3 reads CASSLAVSRDYEQYF. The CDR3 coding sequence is TGTGCCAGCAGCTTAGCGGTTAGCAGAGACTACGAGCAGTACTTC.

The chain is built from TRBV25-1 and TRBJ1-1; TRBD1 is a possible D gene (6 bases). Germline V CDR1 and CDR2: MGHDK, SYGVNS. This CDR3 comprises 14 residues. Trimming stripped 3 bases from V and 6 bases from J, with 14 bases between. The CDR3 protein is CASSESGHFSEAFF. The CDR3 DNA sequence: TGTGCCAGCAGTGAGTCGGGACATTTCTCTGAAGCTTTCTTT.

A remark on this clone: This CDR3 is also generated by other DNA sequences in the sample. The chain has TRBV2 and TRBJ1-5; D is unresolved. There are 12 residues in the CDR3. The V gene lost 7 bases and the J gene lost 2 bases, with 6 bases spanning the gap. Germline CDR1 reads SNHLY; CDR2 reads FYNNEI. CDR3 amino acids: CASTRGNQPQHF. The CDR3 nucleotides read TGTGCCAGCACGAGGGGCAATCAGCCCCAGCATTTT.

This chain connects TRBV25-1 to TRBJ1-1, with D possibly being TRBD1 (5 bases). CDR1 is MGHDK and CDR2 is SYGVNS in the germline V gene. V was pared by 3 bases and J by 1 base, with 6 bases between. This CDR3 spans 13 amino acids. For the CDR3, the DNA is TGTGCCAGCAGTGACAGGGCGAACACTGAAGCTTTCTTT. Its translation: CASSDRANTEAFF.

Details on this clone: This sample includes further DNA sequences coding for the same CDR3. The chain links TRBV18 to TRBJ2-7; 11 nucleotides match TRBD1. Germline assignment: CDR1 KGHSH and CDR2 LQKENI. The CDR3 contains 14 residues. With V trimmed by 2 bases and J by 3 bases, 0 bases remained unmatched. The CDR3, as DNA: TGTGCCAGCTCACCAGGGACAGGGGGCTACGAGCAGTACTTC. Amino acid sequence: CASSPGTGGYEQYF.

DNA for the CDR3: TGCGCCAGCAGGAGACAGGGGGGTTACAATGAGCAGTTCTTC. Translation gives CASRRQGGYNEQFF. The rearrangement uses TRBV4-1 and TRBJ2-1; 9 bases line up with TRBD1. Per germline, CDR1 MGHRA and CDR2 YSYEKL. Germline trimming cut 6 bases from V and 4 bases from J; bases unmatched to any gene: 4. CDR3 length: 14 residues.

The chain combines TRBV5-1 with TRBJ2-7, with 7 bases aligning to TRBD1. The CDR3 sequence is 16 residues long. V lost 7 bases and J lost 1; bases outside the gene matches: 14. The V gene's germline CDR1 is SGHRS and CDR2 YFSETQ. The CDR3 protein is CASRNNPGQTSYEQYF. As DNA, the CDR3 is TGCGCCAGCCGAAACAATCCGGGACAGACGTCCTACGAGCAGTACTTC.

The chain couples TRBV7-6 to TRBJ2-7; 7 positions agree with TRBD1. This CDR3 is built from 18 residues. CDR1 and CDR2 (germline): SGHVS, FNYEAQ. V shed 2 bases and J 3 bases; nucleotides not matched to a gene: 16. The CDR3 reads CASSLRTGGKLRDYEQYF. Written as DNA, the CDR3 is TGTGCCAGCAGCTTACGGACAGGAGGAAAATTAAGAGACTACGAGCAGTACTTC.